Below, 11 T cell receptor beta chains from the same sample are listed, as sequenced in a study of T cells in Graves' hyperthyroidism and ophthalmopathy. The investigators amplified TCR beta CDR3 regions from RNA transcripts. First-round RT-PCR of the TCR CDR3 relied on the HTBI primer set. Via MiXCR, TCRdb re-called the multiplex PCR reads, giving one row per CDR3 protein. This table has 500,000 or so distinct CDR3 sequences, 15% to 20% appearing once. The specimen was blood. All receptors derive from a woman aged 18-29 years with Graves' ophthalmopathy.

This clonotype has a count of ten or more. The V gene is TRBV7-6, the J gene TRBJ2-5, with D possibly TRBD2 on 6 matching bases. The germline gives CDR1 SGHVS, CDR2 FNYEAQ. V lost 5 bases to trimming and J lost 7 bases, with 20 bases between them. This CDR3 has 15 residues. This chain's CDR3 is CASSPRAPKAGTQYF. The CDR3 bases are TGTGCCAGCAGCCCCCGGGCTCCAAAAGCGGGGACCCAGTACTTC.

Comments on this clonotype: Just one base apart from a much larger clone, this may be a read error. The CDR3 DNA reads TGTGCCATCCCACTAGCGGGCGCCTACAATGAGCAGTTCTTC. Amino acid sequence: CAIPLAGAYNEQFF. The chain recombines TRBV10-3 with TRBJ2-1; 9 bases match TRBD2. The CDR3 is 14 amino acids. From germline, CDR1 is ENHRY and CDR2 SYGVKD. The J segment lost 2 bases and the V segment lost 8 bases, leaving 4 bases of the junction unmatched.

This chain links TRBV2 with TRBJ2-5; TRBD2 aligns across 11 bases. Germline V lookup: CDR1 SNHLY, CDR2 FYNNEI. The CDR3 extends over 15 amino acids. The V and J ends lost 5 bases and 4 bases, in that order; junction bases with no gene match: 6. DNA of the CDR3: TGTGCCAGCAGTTTTTCCGGGACTAGCGGAGAGACCCAGTACTTC. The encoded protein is CASSFSGTSGETQYF.

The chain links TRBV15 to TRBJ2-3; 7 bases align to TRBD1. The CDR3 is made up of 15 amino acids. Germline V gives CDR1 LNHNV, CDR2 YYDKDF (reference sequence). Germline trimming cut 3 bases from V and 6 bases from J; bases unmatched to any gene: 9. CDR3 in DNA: TGTGCCACCAGCAGGACAAGACAGGGTTCGGATACGCAGTATTTT. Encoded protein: CATSRTRQGSDTQYF.

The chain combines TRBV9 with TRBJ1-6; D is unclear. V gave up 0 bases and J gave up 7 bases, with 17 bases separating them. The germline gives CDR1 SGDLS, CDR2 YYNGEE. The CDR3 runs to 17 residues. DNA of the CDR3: TGTGCCAGCAGCGTAGTATATCGGCCGACACCAAATTCACCCCTCCACTTT. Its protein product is CASSVVYRPTPNSPLHF.

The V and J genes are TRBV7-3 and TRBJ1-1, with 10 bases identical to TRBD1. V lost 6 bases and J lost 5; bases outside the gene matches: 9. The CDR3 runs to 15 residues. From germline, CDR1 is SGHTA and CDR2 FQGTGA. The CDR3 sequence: CASRPTGTGATEAFF. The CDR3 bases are TGTGCCAGCAGACCAACCGGGACAGGGGCAACTGAAGCTTTCTTT.

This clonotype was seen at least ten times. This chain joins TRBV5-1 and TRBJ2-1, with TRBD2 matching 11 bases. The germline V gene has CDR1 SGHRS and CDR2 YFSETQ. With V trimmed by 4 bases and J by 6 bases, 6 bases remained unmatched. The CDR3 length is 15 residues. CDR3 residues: CASSPLAGGGNEQFF. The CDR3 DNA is TGCGCCAGCAGCCCATTAGCGGGAGGGGGCAATGAGCAGTTCTTC.

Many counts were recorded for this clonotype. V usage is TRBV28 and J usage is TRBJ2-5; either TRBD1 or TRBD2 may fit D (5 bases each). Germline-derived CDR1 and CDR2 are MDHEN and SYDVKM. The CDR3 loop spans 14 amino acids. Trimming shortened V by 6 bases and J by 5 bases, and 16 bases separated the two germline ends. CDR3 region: CASRIPREGETQYF. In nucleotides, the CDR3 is TGTGCCAGCAGAATACCCCGTGAGGGGGAGACCCAGTACTTC.

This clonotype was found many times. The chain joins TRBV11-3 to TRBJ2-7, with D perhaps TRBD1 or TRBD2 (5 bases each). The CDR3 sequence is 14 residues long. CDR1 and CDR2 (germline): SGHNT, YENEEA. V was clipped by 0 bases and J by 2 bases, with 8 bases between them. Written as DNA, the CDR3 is TGTGCCAGCAGCTTAGATCTGGGGGCCTACGAGCAGTACTTC. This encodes CASSLDLGAYEQYF.

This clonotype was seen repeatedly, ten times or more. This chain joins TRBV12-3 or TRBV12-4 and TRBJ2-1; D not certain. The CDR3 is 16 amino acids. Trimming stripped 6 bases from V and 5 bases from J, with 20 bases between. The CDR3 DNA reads TGTGCCAGCAGCCCCTTCGTGATAGTCGCCAACAATGAGCAGTTCTTC. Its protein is CASSPFVIVANNEQFF.

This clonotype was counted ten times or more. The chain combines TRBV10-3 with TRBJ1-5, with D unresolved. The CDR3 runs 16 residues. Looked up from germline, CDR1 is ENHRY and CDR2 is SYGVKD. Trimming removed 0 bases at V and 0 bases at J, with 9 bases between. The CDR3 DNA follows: TGTGCCATCAGTGAGTCGAGGACTAATAGCAATCAGCCCCAGCATTTT. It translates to CAISESRTNSNQPQHF.